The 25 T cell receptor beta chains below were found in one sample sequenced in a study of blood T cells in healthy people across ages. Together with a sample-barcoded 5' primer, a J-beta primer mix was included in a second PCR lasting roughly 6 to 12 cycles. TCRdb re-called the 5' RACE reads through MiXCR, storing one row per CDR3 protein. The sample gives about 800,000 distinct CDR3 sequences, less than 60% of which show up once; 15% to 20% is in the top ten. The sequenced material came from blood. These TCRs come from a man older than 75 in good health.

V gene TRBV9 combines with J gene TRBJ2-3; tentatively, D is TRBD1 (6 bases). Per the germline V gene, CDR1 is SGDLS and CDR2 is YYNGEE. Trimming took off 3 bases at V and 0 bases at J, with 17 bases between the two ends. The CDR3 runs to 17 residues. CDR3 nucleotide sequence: TGTGCCAGCAGCGATGGCAGGGGCGCGGCTAGCACAGATACGCAGTATTTT. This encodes CASSDGRGAASTDTQYF.

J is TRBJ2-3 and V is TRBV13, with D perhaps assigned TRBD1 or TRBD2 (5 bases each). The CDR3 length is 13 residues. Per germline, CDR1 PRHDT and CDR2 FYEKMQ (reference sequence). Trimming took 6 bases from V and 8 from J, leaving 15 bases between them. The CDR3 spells CASRPQGEGTQYF. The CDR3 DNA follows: TGTGCCAGCAGACCGCAGGGAGAAGGTACGCAGTATTTT.

CDR3 nucleotides: TGTGCCAGCACCTCCCTTGGACTAGCGGGAGGAGAGCAGTACTTC. Amino acid sequence: CASTSLGLAGGEQYF. The genes are TRBV12-3 or TRBV12-4 and TRBJ2-4; 14 bases align to TRBD2. The CDR3 has 15 amino acids. Trimming removed 7 bases from V and 13 bases from J; junction bases left unmatched: 12.

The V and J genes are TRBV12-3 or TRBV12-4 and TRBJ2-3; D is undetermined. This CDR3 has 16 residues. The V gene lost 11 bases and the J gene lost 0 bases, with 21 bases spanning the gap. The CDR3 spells CAAGQPLFSSTDTQYF. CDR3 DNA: TGTGCCGCCGGTCAGCCATTATTTTCTAGCACAGATACGCAGTATTTT.

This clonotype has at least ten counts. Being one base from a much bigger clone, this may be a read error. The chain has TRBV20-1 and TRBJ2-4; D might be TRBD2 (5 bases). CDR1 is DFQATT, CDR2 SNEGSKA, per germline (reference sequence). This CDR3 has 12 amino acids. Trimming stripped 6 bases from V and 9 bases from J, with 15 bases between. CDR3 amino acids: CSADLGASIQYF. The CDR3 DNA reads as TGCAGTGCCGACCTGGGAGCAAGCATTCAGTACTTC.

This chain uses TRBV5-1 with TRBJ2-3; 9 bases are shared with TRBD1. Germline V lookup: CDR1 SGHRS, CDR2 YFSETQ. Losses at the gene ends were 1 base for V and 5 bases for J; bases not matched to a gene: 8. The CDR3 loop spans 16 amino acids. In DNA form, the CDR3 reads TGCGCCAGCAGCTTGATACCGGGACAGGGAGAAGATACGCAGTATTTT. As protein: CASSLIPGQGEDTQYF.

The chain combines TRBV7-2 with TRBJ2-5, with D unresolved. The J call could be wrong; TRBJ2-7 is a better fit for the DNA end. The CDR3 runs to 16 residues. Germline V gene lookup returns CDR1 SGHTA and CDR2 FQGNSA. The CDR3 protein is CASSLSSGVSSHEQYF. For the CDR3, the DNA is TGTGCCAGCAGCTTATCTTCCGGCGTAAGCAGCCACGAGCAGTACTTC.

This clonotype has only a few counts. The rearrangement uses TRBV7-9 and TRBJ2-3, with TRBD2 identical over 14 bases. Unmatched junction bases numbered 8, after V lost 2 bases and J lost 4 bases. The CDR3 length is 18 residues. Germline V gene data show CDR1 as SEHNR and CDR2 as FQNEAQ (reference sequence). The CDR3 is CASSLRGLAGAGADTQYF. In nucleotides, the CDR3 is TGTGCCAGCAGCTTAAGGGGACTAGCGGGAGCTGGAGCAGATACGCAGTATTTT.

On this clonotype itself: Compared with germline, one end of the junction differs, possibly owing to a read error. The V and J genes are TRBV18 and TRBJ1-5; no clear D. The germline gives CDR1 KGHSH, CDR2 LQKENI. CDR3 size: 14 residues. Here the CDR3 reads CAGSPNDSNQPQHF. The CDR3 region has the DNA TGTGCCGGCTCACCCAACGATAGCAATCAGCCCCAGCATTTT.

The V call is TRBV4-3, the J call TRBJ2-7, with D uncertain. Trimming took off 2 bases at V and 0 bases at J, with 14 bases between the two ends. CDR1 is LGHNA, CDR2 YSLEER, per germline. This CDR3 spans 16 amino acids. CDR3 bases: TGCGCCAGCAGCCAATTTGGGCCATCCAGCTCCTACGAGCAGTACTTC. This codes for CASSQFGPSSSYEQYF.

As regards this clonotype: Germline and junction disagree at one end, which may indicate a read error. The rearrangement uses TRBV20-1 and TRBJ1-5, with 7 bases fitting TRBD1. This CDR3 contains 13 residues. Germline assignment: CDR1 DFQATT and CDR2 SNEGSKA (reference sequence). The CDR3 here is CSPRGPGNQPQHF. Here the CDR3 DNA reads TGCAGTCCTAGGGGGCCGGGCAATCAGCCCCAGCATTTT.

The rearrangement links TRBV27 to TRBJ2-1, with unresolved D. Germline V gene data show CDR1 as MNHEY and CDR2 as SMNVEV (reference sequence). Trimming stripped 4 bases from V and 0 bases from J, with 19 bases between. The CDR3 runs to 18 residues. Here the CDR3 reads CASSWWRLPPGSYNEQFF. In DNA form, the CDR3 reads TGTGCCAGCAGTTGGTGGCGACTCCCCCCTGGCTCCTACAATGAGCAGTTCTTC.

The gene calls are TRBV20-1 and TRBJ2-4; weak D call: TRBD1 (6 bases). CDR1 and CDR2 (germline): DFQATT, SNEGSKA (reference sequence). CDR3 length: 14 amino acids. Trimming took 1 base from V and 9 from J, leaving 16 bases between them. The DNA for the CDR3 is TGCAGTGCTAGAGGAGAAGGGGAAGGGGGCATTCAGTACTTC. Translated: CSARGEGEGGIQYF.

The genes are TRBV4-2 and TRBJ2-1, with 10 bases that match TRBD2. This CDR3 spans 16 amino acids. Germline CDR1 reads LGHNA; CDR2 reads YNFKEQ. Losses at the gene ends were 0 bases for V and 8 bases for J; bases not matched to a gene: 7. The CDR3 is CASSQDHLAGADEQFF. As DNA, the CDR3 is TGTGCCAGCAGCCAAGATCACCTAGCGGGAGCAGATGAGCAGTTCTTC.

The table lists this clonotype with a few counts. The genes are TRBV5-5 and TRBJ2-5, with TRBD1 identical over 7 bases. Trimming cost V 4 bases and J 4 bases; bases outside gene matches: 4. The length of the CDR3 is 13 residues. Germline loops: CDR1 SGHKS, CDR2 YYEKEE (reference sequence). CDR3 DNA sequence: TGTGCCAGCAGCGGGGACAGCCTAGAGACCCAGTACTTC. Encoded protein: CASSGDSLETQYF.

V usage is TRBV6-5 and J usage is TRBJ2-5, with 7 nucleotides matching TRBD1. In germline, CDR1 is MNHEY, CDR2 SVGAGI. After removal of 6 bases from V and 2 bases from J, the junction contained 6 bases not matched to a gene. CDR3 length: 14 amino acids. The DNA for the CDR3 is TGTGCCAGCAGAAGGGGACAGCAACAAGAGACCCAGTACTTC. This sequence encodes CASRRGQQQETQYF.

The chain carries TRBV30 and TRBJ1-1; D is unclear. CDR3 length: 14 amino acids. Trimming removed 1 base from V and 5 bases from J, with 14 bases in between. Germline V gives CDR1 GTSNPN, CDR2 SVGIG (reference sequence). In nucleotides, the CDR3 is TGTGCCTGGAGTGGAGACCCTCGAGGGACTGAAGCTTTCTTT. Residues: CAWSGDPRGTEAFF. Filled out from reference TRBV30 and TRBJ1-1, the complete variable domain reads SQTIHQWPATLVQPVGSPLSLECTVEGTSNPNLYWYRQAAGRGLQLLFYSVGIGQISSEVPQNLSASRPQDRQFILSSKKLLLSDSGFYLCAWSGDPRGTEAFFGQGTRLTVV.

Here the CDR3 reads CASDSNEQYF. CDR3 sequence (DNA): TGTGCCAGCGACAGTAACGAGCAGTACTTC. V and J are TRBV7-9 and TRBJ2-7, with TRBD1 as a possible D gene (5 bases). The CDR3 has 10 residues. Germline V gene data show CDR1 as SEHNR and CDR2 as FQNEAQ (reference sequence). V was trimmed by 8 bases and J by 5 bases, leaving 7 bases between them.

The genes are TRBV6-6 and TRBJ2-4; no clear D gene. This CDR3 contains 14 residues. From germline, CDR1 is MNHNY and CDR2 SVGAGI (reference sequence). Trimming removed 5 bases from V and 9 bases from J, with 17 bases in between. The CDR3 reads CASSPLGAAGIQYF. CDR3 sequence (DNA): TGTGCCAGCAGTCCTCTTGGTGCTGCCGGCATTCAGTACTTC.

In DNA, the CDR3 is TGCAGTGCTAGGCCAGGGACTAGCGGAGGCTACGAGCAGTACTTC. This codes for CSARPGTSGGYEQYF. The chain recombines TRBV20-1 with TRBJ2-7, with TRBD2 matching over 11 bases. J gave up 3 bases and V 3 bases, and 7 bases lay outside the gene matches. Germline V gene sequence: CDR1 DFQATT, CDR2 SNEGSKA (reference sequence). The CDR3 length is 15 residues.

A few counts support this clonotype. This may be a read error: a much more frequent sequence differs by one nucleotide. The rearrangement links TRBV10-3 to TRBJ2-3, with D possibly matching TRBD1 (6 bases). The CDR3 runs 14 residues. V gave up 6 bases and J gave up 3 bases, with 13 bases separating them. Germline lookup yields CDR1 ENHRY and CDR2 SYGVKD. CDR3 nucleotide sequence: TGTGCCATCAGGGTCATCCAGGGGACAGATACGCAGTATTTT. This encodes CAIRVIQGTDTQYF.

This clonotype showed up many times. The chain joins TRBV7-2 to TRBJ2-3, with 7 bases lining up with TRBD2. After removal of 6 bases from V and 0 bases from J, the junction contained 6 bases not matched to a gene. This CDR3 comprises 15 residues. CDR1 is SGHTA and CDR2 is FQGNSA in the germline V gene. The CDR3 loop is CASSQGLPSTDTQYF. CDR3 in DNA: TGTGCCAGCAGTCAGGGACTACCGAGCACAGATACGCAGTATTTT.

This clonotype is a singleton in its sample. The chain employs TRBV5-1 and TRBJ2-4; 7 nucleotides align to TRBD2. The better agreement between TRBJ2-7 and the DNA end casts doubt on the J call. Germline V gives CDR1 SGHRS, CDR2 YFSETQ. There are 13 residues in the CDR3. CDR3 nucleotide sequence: TGCGCCAGCAACCCTAGCGGCGCCTACGAGCAGTACTTC. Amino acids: CASNPSGAYEQYF.

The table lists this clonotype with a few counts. The CDR3 protein is CASSVADSLNGYTF. CDR3 nucleotide sequence: TGTGCCAGCAGCGTAGCGGACAGTCTGAATGGCTACACCTTC. This chain links TRBV9 with TRBJ1-2; a weak D match, TRBD1 (6 bases). The ends were cut back, 0 bases at V and 6 bases at J, with 12 bases in the middle. This CDR3 has 14 residues. CDR1 and CDR2 (germline): SGDLS, YYNGEE.

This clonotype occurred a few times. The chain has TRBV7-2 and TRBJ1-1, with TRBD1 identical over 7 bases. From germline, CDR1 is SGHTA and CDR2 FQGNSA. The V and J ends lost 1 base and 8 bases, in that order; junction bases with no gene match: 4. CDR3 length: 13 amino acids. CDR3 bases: TGTGCCAGCAGCTTAGTCGGCAGGGGGGAAGCTTTCTTT. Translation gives CASSLVGRGEAFF.